The sequence of this T cell receptor beta chain was determined in a study of shared clonotypes between healthy human individuals. Data came from immunoSEQ multiplex PCR; TCRdb stores just in-frame clones and leaves some out. The sample yields about a million clones, roughly 80% seen once. The V gene lost 5 bases and the J gene lost 3 bases, with 21 bases spanning the gap. This CDR3 spans 17 amino acids. The germline gives CDR1 MNHEY, CDR2 SMNVEV (reference sequence). The V gene is TRBV27, the J gene TRBJ2-3; possibly TRBD1 for D (6 bases). This TCR was recovered from a man younger than 30 in good health. Some clones in this sample may be carry-over from other donors' samples. What was sequenced was memory CD4+ T cells from PBMCs. The subset is: CD45RA-negative fraction. The CDR3 region has the DNA TGTGCCAGCAGTCTCTTATCCGGGACACAGGCTACAGATACGCAGTATTTT. It translates to CASSLLSGTQATDTQYF.